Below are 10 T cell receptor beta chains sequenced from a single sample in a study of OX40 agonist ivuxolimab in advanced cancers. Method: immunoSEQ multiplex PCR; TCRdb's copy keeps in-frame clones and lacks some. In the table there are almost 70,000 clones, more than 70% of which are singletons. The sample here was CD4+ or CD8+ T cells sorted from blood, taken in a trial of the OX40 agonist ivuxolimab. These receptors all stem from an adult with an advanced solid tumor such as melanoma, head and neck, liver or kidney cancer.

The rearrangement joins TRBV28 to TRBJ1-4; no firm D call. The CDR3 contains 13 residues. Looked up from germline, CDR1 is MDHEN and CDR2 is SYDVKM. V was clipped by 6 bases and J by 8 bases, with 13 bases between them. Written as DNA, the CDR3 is TGTGCCAGCAGGGGAAGCGGTTACGAAAAACTGTTTTTT. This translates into CASRGSGYEKLFF.

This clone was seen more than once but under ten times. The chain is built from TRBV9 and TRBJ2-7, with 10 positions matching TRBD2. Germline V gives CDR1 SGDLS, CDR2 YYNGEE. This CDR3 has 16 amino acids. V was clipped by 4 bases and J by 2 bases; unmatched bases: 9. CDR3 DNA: TGTGCCAGCAGCACCGGGCTAGCGGGGGTCACCTACGAGCAGTACTTC. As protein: CASSTGLAGVTYEQYF.

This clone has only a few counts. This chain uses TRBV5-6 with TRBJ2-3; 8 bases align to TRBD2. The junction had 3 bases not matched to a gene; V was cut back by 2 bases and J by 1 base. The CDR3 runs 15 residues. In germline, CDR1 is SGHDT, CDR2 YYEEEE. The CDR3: CASSLLLAGTDTQYF. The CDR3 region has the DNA TGTGCCAGCAGCTTATTACTAGCGGGCACAGATACGCAGTATTTT. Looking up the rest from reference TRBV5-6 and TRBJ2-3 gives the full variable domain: DAGVTQSPTHLIKTRGQQVTLRCSPKSGHDTVSWYQQALGQGPQFIFQYYEEEERQRGNFPDRFSGHQFPNYSSELNVNALLLGDSALYLCASSLLLAGTDTQYFGPGTRLTVL.

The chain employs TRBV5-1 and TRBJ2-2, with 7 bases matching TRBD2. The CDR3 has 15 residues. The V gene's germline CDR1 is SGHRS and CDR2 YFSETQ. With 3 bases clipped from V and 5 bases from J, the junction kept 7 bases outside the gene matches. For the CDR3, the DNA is TGCGCCAGCAGCTCCGGCGGGAGTGTGACCGGGGAGCTGTTTTTT. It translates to CASSSGGSVTGELFF. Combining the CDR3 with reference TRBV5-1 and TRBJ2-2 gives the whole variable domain KAGVTQTPRYLIKTRGQQVTLSCSPISGHRSVSWYQQTPGQGLQFLFEYFSETQRNKGNFPGRFSGRQFSNSRSEMNVSTLELGDSALYLCASSSGGSVTGELFFGEGSRLTVL.

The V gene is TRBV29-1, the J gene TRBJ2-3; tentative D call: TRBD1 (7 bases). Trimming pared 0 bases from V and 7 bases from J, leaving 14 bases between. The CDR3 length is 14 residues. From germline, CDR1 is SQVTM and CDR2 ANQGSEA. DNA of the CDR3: TGCAGCGTTGAAGATCAACAGGGGAGGAATACGCAGTATTTT. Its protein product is CSVEDQQGRNTQYF.

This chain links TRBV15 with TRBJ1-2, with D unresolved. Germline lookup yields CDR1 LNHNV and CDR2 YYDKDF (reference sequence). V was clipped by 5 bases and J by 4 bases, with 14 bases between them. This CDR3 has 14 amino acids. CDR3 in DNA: TGTGCCACCAGCCCCTTAGATGGGAGCTATGGCTACACCTTC. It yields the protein CATSPLDGSYGYTF.

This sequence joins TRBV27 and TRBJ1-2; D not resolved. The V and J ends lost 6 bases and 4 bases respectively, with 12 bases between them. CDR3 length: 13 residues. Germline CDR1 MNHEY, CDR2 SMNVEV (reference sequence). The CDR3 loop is CASRGNAFYGYTF. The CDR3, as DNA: TGTGCCAGCAGGGGGAACGCCTTCTATGGCTACACCTTC.

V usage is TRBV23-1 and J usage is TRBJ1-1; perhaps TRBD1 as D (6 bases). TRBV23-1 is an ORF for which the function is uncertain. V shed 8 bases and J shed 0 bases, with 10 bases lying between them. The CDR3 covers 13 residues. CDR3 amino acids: CASDRPMNTEAFF. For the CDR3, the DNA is TGCGCCAGCGACAGGCCGATGAACACTGAAGCTTTCTTT.

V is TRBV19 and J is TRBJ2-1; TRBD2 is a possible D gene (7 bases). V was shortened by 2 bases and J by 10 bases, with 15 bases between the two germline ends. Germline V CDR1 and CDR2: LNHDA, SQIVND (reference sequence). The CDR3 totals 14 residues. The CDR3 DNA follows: TGTGCCAGTAGTATAAGATCGCGGGGGCAGGAGCAGTTCTTC. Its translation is CASSIRSRGQEQFF.

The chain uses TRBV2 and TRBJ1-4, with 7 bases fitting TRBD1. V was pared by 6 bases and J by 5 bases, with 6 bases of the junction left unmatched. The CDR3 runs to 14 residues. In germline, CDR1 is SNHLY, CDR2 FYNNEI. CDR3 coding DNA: TGTGCCAGCAGGGGACAGAGCAAAAATGAAAAACTGTTTTTT. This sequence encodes CASRGQSKNEKLFF.